This T cell receptor beta chain was retrieved from a study of T cell responses to AZD1222 COVID-19 vaccine. Pooling covered second doses at about 4 or about 12 weeks. Clones were read by immunoSEQ multiplex PCR, and TCRdb kept only the in-frame ones, dropping some. The table lists over 120,000 clones, roughly 89% of them singletons. A word on this clone: Its target is not known.

General study points: Mostly white British, mostly female donors; authors suggested clonal diversity may be underestimated. Among those given AZD1222, only five to seven were seropositive at baseline. Along spike, vaccine-associated CD4 TCRs were found throughout, with dominance at 160-218 and 743-854.

The CDR3 contains 16 residues. Germline V gene lookup returns CDR1 SGHNT and CDR2 YENEEA. V dropped 0 bases and J dropped 5; count of bases not matched to a gene: 8. The chain is built from TRBV11-3 and TRBJ2-5; the match to TRBD1 covers 8 bases. Sequences were derived from peripheral blood, sampled 28 days after the second AZD1222 dose. The sequence derives from an adult who received the AZD1222 COVID-19 vaccine. The CDR3 coding sequence is TGTGCCAGCAGCTTAGATCGGACAGGGCGGTATGAGACCCAGTACTTC. The encoded protein is CASSLDRTGRYETQYF.